Below are 4 T cell receptor beta chains sequenced from a single sample in a study of CD8 T cells in Susac syndrome. About 0.45 to 1 ug RNA was reverse transcribed with random hexamers. TCRdb re-called the immunoSEQ multiplex PCR reads through MiXCR, storing one row per CDR3 protein. Among over 100,000 distinct CDR3 sequences listed, 90% to 96% were seen once. Sequencing input: CD4+ T cells from PBMCs. The receptors were sampled from a human donor in good health.

The V call is TRBV18, the J call TRBJ2-7; D is uncertain. CDR3 size: 17 residues. Germline CDR1 is KGHSH and CDR2 is LQKENI. Deletions cut 3 bases from V and 0 bases from J, with 18 bases between. The CDR3 bases are TGTGCCAGCTCACCGGCCCGCGGCAGCCTCAGCTCCTACGAGCAGTACTTC. Its translation: CASSPARGSLSSYEQYF.

J is TRBJ1-4 and V is TRBV29-1, with D hard to call. The V end was cut by 3 bases, the J end by 3 bases, with 8 bases between. Germline CDR1 reads SQVTM; CDR2 reads ANQGSEA. The CDR3 spans 13 residues. The CDR3 region is CSVDSGSNEKLFF. As DNA, the CDR3 is TGCAGCGTTGATTCGGGGTCTAATGAAAAACTGTTTTTT.

The J gene is TRBJ2-7, the V gene TRBV2; D gene uncertain. Per germline, CDR1 SNHLY and CDR2 FYNNEI. CDR3 length equals 12 residues. V dropped 6 bases and J dropped 2 bases, with 8 bases sitting between them. DNA for the CDR3: TGTGCCAGCAGGGGCACCGCCTACGAGCAGTACTTC. It encodes CASRGTAYEQYF. The full variable domain, in which reference TRBV2 and TRBJ2-7 provide the parts outside the CDR3, is EPEVTQTPSHQVTQMGQEVILRCVPISNHLYFYWYRQILGQKVEFLVSFYNNEISEKSEIFDDQFSVERPDGSNFTLKIRSTKLEDSAMYFCASRGTAYEQYFGPGTRLTVT.

The chain employs TRBV28 and TRBJ1-2; D is perhaps TRBD1 (5 bases). Per germline, CDR1 MDHEN and CDR2 SYDVKM. Deletions cut 3 bases from V and 4 bases from J, with 12 bases between. This CDR3 has 14 amino acids. The DNA of the CDR3 is TGTGCCAGCAGTTTGTCGCAGGGTCCCTATGGCTACACCTTC. Translating it yields CASSLSQGPYGYTF.